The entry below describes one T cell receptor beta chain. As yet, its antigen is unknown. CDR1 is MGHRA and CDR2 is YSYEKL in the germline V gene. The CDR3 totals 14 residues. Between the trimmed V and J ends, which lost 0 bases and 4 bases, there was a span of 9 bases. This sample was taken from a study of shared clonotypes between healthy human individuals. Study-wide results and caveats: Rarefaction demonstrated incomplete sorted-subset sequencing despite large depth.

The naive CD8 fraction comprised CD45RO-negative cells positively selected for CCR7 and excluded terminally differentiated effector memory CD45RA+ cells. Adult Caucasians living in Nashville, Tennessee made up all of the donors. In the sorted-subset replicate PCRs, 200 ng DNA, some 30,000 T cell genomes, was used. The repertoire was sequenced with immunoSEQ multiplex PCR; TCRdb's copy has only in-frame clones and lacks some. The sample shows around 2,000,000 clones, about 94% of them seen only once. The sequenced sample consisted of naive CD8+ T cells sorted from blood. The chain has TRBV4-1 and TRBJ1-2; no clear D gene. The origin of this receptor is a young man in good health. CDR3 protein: CASSQDSEVYGYTF. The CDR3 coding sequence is TGCGCCAGCAGCCAAGATTCAGAGGTCTATGGCTACACCTTC.